This TCR beta chain came from a study of cytomegalovirus exposure and HLA in healthy donors (TCRdb year 2017). The study in broad terms: In an earlier analysis of under 600 of the donors, 276 Gb of sequence data and 120 million or so unique TCR beta sequences from some 170 million T cells were reported. Roughly 300 gigabases of sequencing data and around 88 million unique TCR sequences made up an early release that covered 500 to 700 HLA-typed donors. Of the roughly 430 genotyped donors, 81% fell in the genetic ancestry cluster associated with self-reported Caucasian donors. The study aimed to test whether cataloging public T cell receptors could reveal signatures of past pathogen exposure. The study used immunosequencing to profile the T cell repertoires of several hundred subjects and linked those repertoires to cytomegalovirus serostatus. Besides the first cohort of some 670 subjects, a separate validation cohort made up of 120 different subjects was used. The study combined high-throughput TCR immunosequencing, statistical association of individual TCRs with disease status, and machine learning to predict cytomegalovirus infection status. A later analysis re-examined previously published TCR beta repertoires from 500 to 700 donors and added high-resolution HLA genotyping to investigate patterns of TCR occurrence. The later analysis used no new phenotypic data to find candidate immune exposures, relying instead on TCR beta sequences and their occurrence across donors. An earlier analysis of about 620 of the donors applied high-throughput TCR beta sequencing to assess whether each TCR beta V gene segment acted as functional or pseudogenic. Alongside the repertoire data, information on donor age, sex, ethnicity and CMV serostatus was compiled. A later genetic analysis used genome-wide SNP genotypes for about 55% of the 666 donors, treating that subset as a discovery cohort. All discovery cohort repertoires had been generated on a single sequencing platform. Both class I and class II loci were covered by HLA typing, at four-digit resolution. The number of typed donors differed by locus: about 620-640 for A, B, C, DRB1 and DQB1; roughly 510 for DQA1; 606 for DPA1; and 400 to 480 for DPB1. Four to six DR-DQ haplotypes were handled as single units for association and clustering because linkage in the cohort was strong. On average, roughly 200,000 unique TCR beta nucleotide sequences were sequenced per donor among 398 genotyped donors of the cohort, with 15% to 20% of those sequences being non-productive. The research as a whole found: In a later analysis, TCR association rates were found to vary across HLA loci, with the most associated TCRs seen for DRB1 alleles and the fewest for HLA-C alleles. Correlated functional status among segregating V segments might reflect linkage disequilibrium, but an unknown experimental factor could not be ruled out. Assigning TCR associations to individual alleles was difficult when HLA alleles, especially DR and DQ, strongly co-occurred. While some public TCRs were present in many individuals, most TCR sequences turned up only very rarely across donors. Broadly in line with IMGT annotations, most TCR beta V segments showed up in productive rearrangements about 87% or about 30% of the time in an earlier analysis of under 700 of the donors. Sequencing depth was assumed to be roughly uniform across donors in the presence/absence analyses, though that assumption may not hold. In a later genetic analysis, fewer N-insertions in productive TCRs were reported among donors in an Asian-associated ancestry cluster than the roughly 700-donor mean. A later analysis found that HLA-associated TCR beta chains were more clonally expanded and had lower generation probabilities than equally common non-associated chains. In a later analysis, most CMV-associated TCR beta chains were found to appear HLA-restricted, with HLA associations seemingly driven largely by CMV exposure. In the study, some 160 TCR beta chains were listed as associated with cytomegalovirus. The classifier was reported to diagnose cytomegalovirus status with high specificity and sensitivity in both the original and validation cohorts. Immune exposure information for the cohort was limited to CMV serostatus. A cluster of highly shared sequence variants was judged likely to represent a technical artifact of the sequencing pipeline. HLA typing was unavailable for some donors at each locus, so association tests used only the typed subset. Because counts were too low, approximately 15 rarely observed V segments, including chromosome 9 orphons, were excluded from the earlier analysis of some 590 of the donors. A later analysis associated about 17,000 TCR beta sequences with specific HLA alleles at a false discovery rate of 0.05. Some IMGT-functional V segments, including TRBV6-2 and TRBV6-3, could not be distinguished by the 87-base-pair reads and were therefore excluded. In a later analysis, several top co-occurrence clusters were reported to appear linked to parvovirus B19, influenza, CMV and Epstein-Barr virus. A further reported finding was that TCR beta sequences accurately predicted the HLA-A and HLA-B alleles for most subjects in the first cohort. It was suggested by the authors that the approach could potentially be generalized to other disease states and immunological phenotypes. A few of the identified cytomegalovirus-associated TCR beta chains were confirmed in vitro to be specific for cytomegalovirus antigens. In a later genetic analysis, a missense DCLRE1C variant was associated with V-gene and J-gene trimming of TCR beta chains, and the association was replicated in an independent cohort. This cohort had only TCR beta chains sequenced, and the lack of alpha or paired-chain data limited which features could be detected.

A note on this clone: No cognate antigen has been identified for it. Base qualities are missing; no much larger clone stands one base away.

The library relied on the immunoSEQ multiplex PCR assay. For the multiplex PCR, a mixture combining 60 forward primers for TCR Vbeta segments and 13 reverse primers for TCR Jbeta segments was used. The CDR3 region of rearranged TCR beta genes was amplified from genomic DNA with a multiplex PCR assay. Amplified TCR beta libraries were sequenced as 87-base-pair reads on the Illumina HiSeq System. The study's processing was this. A later analysis tallied 70 million to 100 million unique TCR beta chains across the 650 to 750 repertoires, and some 10 million of those chains were shared by two or more donors. Raw reads were error-corrected and collapsed into unique sequences with a nearest-neighbor algorithm that merged closely related sequences to remove PCR and sequencing errors. Alignment of CDR3 sequences to IMGT reference sequences was used to assign V, D and J gene segments. Each retained sequence needed at least a six-nucleotide match to both a V gene segment and a J gene segment. Rearrangements were classified as productive when the CDR3 lacked stop codons and remained in frame with V and J, and all other rearrangements were classified as non-productive. Following IMGT convention, CDR3 was defined as the stretch from the second conserved V-encoded cysteine up to the conserved J-encoded phenylalanine. In an earlier analysis of more than 550 of the donors, sequences lacking an unambiguous match to a single V gene segment were excluded. An earlier analysis of over 450 of the donors classified V segments as functional when productive rearrangements were above 56.7% and as segregating when the standard deviation between donors was above 5%. A statistical classification framework was built to diagnose cytomegalovirus status from the catalog of TCR beta chain sequences. V and J gene assignment, in a later analysis, came from comparing TCR nucleotide sequences with IMGT/GENE-DB human TR gene sequences. The TCRdist pipeline was used in a later analysis to assign CDR3 sequences and most-parsimonious VDJ recombination scenarios. A later analysis defined each TCR beta chain by its CDR3 amino acid sequence plus V-gene family, and excluded reads lacking a unique V-gene family. As a way to deal with suspected cross-contamination and a sequencing artifact, a later analysis dropped hundreds of nucleotide sequences that were highly shared and had low generation probability. In a later analysis, a clonal expansion index was calculated for each public chain from normalized within-repertoire ranks of inferred template counts. In a later analysis, generation probabilities were computed using a VDJ recombination model fitted to out-of-frame rearrangements, and the results were checked against IGoR. Hypergeometric tests were used in a later analysis to score TCR-TCR, TCR-HLA and TCR-CMV co-occurrence, with a repertoire-size bias correction applied to the TCR pairs. A later analysis estimated false discovery rates by permuting HLA or CMV assignments 20 times. In a later analysis, co-occurring TCRs were grouped using DBSCAN, with TCRdist sequence similarity added in when clustering inside HLA-allele-positive subsets. Co-occurrence clustering excluded repertoires with fewer than 30,000 or more than 120,000 public chains, plus five with anomalous nucleotide sharing. What TCRdb holds here is the immuneACCESS table cut down to in-frame rearrangements. Part of the clones is not present; checked against another copy, under half of the missing clones reflect an unresolved V gene, and the others are unexplained. Clonal size and the V and J genes are those of that table, whereas D and trimming came from the DNA. Within this sample are about 82,000 clones, with around three quarters of them counted one time only. The ten largest clones add up to about 7.7% of the sample.

From the germline V gene (reference sequence), CDR1 is LNHDA and CDR2 is SQIVND. The CDR3 runs 14 amino acids, cysteine and phenylalanine included. The entry retains the CDR3 DNA only, 42 bases that are in frame from base 1. V lost 4 bases and J lost 2 bases, and the count of bases not matched to a germline gene is 3. The cohort consisted of 600 to 700 healthy bone marrow donors. At the time of sampling, all cohort members were nominally healthy, though unrecorded immune exposures were likely present. The donor was CMV seronegative and was included in the group of about 350 seronegative cohort members. A peripheral blood sample was collected from each donor, and TCR beta sequencing was performed on peripheral blood mononuclear cells. The Qiagen DNeasy Blood Extraction Kit was used to extract genomic DNA from the blood cell samples.

Sequenced: PBMCs. The chain is made from TRBV19 and TRBJ2-7, with 9 middle bases fitting TRBD1. This TCR derives from a man aged 55-75 years in good health and CMV-seronegative. The CDR3 loop reads CASSTGTGTYEQYF. The DNA sequence is given as TGTGCCAGTAGTACCGGGACAGGGACCTACGAGCAGTACTTC.